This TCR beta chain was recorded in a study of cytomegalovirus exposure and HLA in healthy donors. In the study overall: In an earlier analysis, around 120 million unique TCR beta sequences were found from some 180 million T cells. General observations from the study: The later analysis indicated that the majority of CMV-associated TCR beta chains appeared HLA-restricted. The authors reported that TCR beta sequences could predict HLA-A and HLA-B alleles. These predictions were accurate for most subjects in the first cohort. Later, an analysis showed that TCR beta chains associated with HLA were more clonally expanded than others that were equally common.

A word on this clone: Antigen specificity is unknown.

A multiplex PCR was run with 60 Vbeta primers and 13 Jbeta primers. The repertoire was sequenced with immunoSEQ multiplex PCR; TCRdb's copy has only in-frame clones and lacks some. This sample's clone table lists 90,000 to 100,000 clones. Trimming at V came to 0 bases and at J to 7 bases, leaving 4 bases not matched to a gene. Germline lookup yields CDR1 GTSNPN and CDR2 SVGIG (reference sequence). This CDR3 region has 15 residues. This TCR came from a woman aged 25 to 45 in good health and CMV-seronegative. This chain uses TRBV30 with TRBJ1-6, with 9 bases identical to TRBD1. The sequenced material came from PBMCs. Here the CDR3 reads CAWSVQGAGNSPLHF. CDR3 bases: TGTGCCTGGAGTGTACAGGGGGCTGGGAATTCACCCCTCCACTTT.